The 13 T cell receptor beta chains reported below all come from one sample, sequenced in a study of early T cells in non-severe SARS-CoV-2 infection. MiXCR, applied by TCRdb to the 5' RACE reads, yields one record per CDR3 protein. The top ten hold 4.5% to 5% of the sample, which has about 80,000 distinct CDR3 sequences, around a tenth seen once. The sequenced sample consisted of whole blood. The receptor set was obtained from an adult who was a healthcare worker with PCR-confirmed SARS-CoV-2 infection or an uninfected control (not recorded which).

V usage is TRBV6-1 and J usage is TRBJ2-1, with TRBD2 matching over 11 bases. This CDR3 has 18 residues. From germline, CDR1 is MNHNS and CDR2 SASEGT. Trimming cost V 6 bases and J 0 bases; bases outside gene matches: 10. The CDR3 spells CASRYTSGRWSSYNEQFF. DNA for the CDR3: TGTGCCAGCAGGTATACTAGCGGGAGATGGAGCTCCTACAATGAGCAGTTCTTC.

There are many counts of this clonotype. The V and J genes are TRBV2 and TRBJ1-1, with D possibly matching TRBD1 (5 bases). This CDR3 is built from 14 residues. Germline CDR1 is SNHLY and CDR2 is FYNNEI. Deletions cut 3 bases from V and 4 bases from J, with 12 bases between. CDR3 residues: CASSERWGFTEAFF. CDR3 DNA: TGTGCCAGCAGTGAGCGGTGGGGGTTCACTGAAGCTTTCTTT.

CDR3 sequence (DNA): TGCGCCAGCAGCCGTGTACTGGACTACTCCACAGATACGCAGTATTTT. Its translation is CASSRVLDYSTDTQYF. The rearrangement links TRBV4-1 to TRBJ2-3, with a tentative D call TRBD2 (6 bases). Trimming pared 4 bases from V and 2 bases from J, leaving 16 bases between. Germline V gene data show CDR1 as MGHRA and CDR2 as YSYEKL. CDR3 length: 16 residues.

This clonotype was recorded many times. Here the CDR3 DNA reads TGTGCCAGCAGTTTATCCAGCGGGAGGGCCAATAGGCAGTATTTT. This sequence encodes CASSLSSGRANRQYF. This chain connects TRBV28 to TRBJ2-3, with 10 bases identical to TRBD2. The CDR3 has 15 amino acids. V lost 1 base, J lost 11 bases, and 9 bases stayed unmatched. CDR1 is MDHEN and CDR2 is SYDVKM in the germline V gene.

The V gene is TRBV28, the J gene TRBJ2-5, with TRBD1 as a possible D gene (5 bases). Germline values: CDR1 MDHEN, CDR2 SYDVKM. V lost 3 bases and J 4 bases, leaving 9 bases between the germline ends. CDR3 length: 13 amino acids. CDR3 residues: CASSFAGIETQYF. In nucleotides, the CDR3 is TGTGCCAGCAGTTTCGCAGGGATAGAGACCCAGTACTTC. Full variable domain (outside the CDR3, taken from reference TRBV28 and TRBJ2-5): DVKVTQSSRYLVKRTGEKVFLECVQDMDHENMFWYRQDPGLGLRLIYFSYDVKMKEKGDIPEGYSVSREKKERFSLILESASTNQTSMYLCASSFAGIETQYFGPGTRLLVL.

V is TRBV4-2 and J is TRBJ2-1, with D maybe TRBD1 (5 bases). The CDR3 extends over 15 amino acids. V lost 0 bases, J lost 10 bases, and 16 bases lay in between. Looked up from germline, CDR1 is LGHNA and CDR2 is YNFKEQ. Here the CDR3 DNA reads TGTGCCAGCAGCCAAGAGGGGCGGCCGTGGCTAGAGCAGTTCTTC. Protein: CASSQEGRPWLEQFF.

The sample holds many counts of this clonotype. This chain joins TRBV5-1 and TRBJ2-7; 11 bases align to TRBD2. The junction had 10 bases not matched to a gene; V was cut back by 4 bases and J by 4 bases. The CDR3 is 16 residues long. The germline CDR1 and CDR2 sequences are SGHRS and YFSETQ. As DNA, the CDR3 is TGCGCCAGCAGCCCATCTACTAGCGGGAGTATTTACGAGCAGTACTTC. It codes for CASSPSTSGSIYEQYF.

The rearrangement links TRBV28 to TRBJ2-4; D is uncertain. The length of the CDR3 is 12 residues. The V gene lost 3 bases and the J gene lost 2 bases, with 2 bases spanning the gap. Germline CDR1 MDHEN, CDR2 SYDVKM. The CDR3 DNA reads TGTGCCAGCAGTTTGACCAAAAACATTCAGTACTTC. Translated, it gives CASSLTKNIQYF.

This clonotype was picked up many times. The V call is TRBV7-6, the J call TRBJ2-6; D possibly uses TRBD1 or TRBD2 (5 bases each). Trimming removed 5 bases at V and 0 bases at J, with 14 bases between. The CDR3 is made up of 17 amino acids. CDR1 and CDR2 (germline): SGHVS, FNYEAQ. The CDR3 reads CASSDPGRRSGANVLTF. CDR3 sequence (DNA): TGTGCCAGCAGCGATCCGGGACGGCGCTCTGGGGCCAACGTCCTGACTTTC.

This clonotype occurred many times. V usage is TRBV28 and J usage is TRBJ2-4, with 9 nucleotides matching TRBD1. Germline loops: CDR1 MDHEN, CDR2 SYDVKM. V gave up 2 bases and J gave up 2 bases; unmatched junction bases: 10. The CDR3 has 18 amino acids. The CDR3 region is CASSLKGQGAGSKNIQYF. CDR3 bases: TGTGCCAGCAGTTTAAAGGGACAGGGAGCGGGATCCAAAAACATTCAGTACTTC.

This clonotype was observed at least ten times. The chain uses TRBV7-9 and TRBJ1-4, with D unresolved. This CDR3 comprises 15 residues. V gave up 5 bases and J gave up 8 bases, with 18 bases separating them. CDR1 is SEHNR and CDR2 is FQNEAQ in the germline V gene (reference sequence). The CDR3 region is CASSPAGFLGEKLFF. The CDR3 region has the DNA TGTGCCAGCAGCCCCGCGGGGTTTCTGGGGGAAAAACTGTTTTTT. Based on the CDR3 plus reference TRBV7-9 and TRBJ1-4, the full variable domain is DTGVSQNPRHKITKRGQNVTFRCDPISEHNRLYWYRQTLGQGPEFLTYFQNEAQLEKSRLLSDRFSAERPKGSFSTLEIQRTEQGDSAMYLCASSPAGFLGEKLFFGSGTQLSVL.

This sequence joins TRBV12-3 or TRBV12-4 and TRBJ1-5, with D hard to call. This CDR3 has 13 residues. V was clipped by 3 bases and J by 0 bases, with 3 bases between them. The CDR3 is CASSFRSNQPQHF. The CDR3 nucleotides read TGTGCCAGCAGTTTCCGTAGCAATCAGCCCCAGCATTTT.

The chain is built from TRBV6-1 and TRBJ1-4; a possible D gene is TRBD1 (6 bases). V was cut by 8 bases and J by 4 bases, with 11 bases left in between. Germline V gene data show CDR1 as MNHNS and CDR2 as SASEGT. The CDR3 spans 13 residues. The CDR3 sequence: CASLRQVNEKLFF. CDR3 coding DNA: TGTGCCAGCTTAAGACAGGTTAATGAAAAACTGTTTTTT.